A selection of T cell receptor beta chains follows, all from one sample in a study of control samples from healthy donors and cancer patients. Some clones are missing from TCRdb's copy, which holds only in-frame ones; the method was immunoSEQ multiplex PCR. The sample lists about 97,000 clones; more than 85% were seen once. Sequenced: blood. The receptors here all came from a man aged 30 to 45 in good health. CDR3s include the opening cysteine and the closing phenylalanine or tryptophan. D genes are given only for firm matches. Not all rows give a size; the values are once, few, many and, for expanded clones, a class.

D gene | clone size | J gene | V gene | CDR3 protein | CDR3 DNA
TRBD1 | - | TRBJ1-2 | TRBV19 | CASKRQGDYGYTF | TGTGCCAGTAAACGACAGGGGGATTATGGCTACACCTTC
- | - | TRBJ2-2 | TRBV6-5 | CASSYNTRELFF | TGTGCCAGCAGTTACAACACCAGGGAGCTGTTTTTT
TRBD2 | - | TRBJ2-7 | TRBV7-2 | CASSLHASGRADPYEQYF | TGTGCCAGCAGCTTACATGCTAGCGGGAGGGCCGATCCCTACGAGCAGTACTTC
- | - | TRBJ1-1 | TRBV5-1 | CASSPIPKTEAFF | TGCGCCAGCAGCCCGATCCCCAAGACTGAAGCTTTCTTT
- | - | TRBJ2-4 | TRBV20-1 | CSAPHKNIQYF | TGCAGTGCTCCACACAAAAACATTCAGTACTTC
TRBD1 | - | TRBJ2-5 | TRBV7-8 | CASSKDREFLTWTQYF | TGTGCCAGCAGCAAAGACAGGGAATTCCTTACATGGACCCAGTACTTC
- | - | TRBJ1-2 | TRBV7-2 | CASSLERLGVPYTF | TGTGCCAGCAGCTTAGAGAGGCTAGGGGTCCCCTACACCTTC
- | - | TRBJ2-3 | TRBV28 | CASSLWGKRENTDTQYF | TGTGCCAGCAGTTTATGGGGGAAGAGGGAGAACACAGATACGCAGTATTTT
- | - | TRBJ1-4 | TRBV3-1/TRBV3-2 | CASSQVVGSNEKLFF | TGTGCCAGCAGCCAAGTTGTCGGTTCTAATGAAAAACTGTTTTTT
- | - | TRBJ2-1 | TRBV4-3 | CASSQEGPGRAYNEQFF | TGCGCCAGCAGCCAAGAGGGTCCGGGGCGGGCTTACAATGAGCAGTTCTTC
- | - | TRBJ1-1 | TRBV14 | CASSLNLMNTEAFF | TGTGCCAGCAGCCTGAATTTGATGAACACTGAAGCTTTCTTT
- | - | TRBJ1-1 | TRBV6-5 | CASSYSPGSGTEAFF | TGTGCCAGCAGTTACTCGCCGGGGTCAGGCACTGAAGCTTTCTTT
- | few | TRBJ2-5 | TRBV7-3 | CASSLTGGRETQYF | TGTGCCAGCAGCTTAACTGGGGGGAGAGAGACCCAGTACTTC
- | - | TRBJ2-2 | TRBV19 | CASSMGRGNTGELFF | TGTGCCAGTAGTATGGGGCGGGGGAACACCGGGGAGCTGTTTTTT
- | - | TRBJ2-5 | TRBV6-2/TRBV6-3 | CASSARQVARQETQYF | TGTGCCAGCAGTGCCCGACAGGTGGCTCGTCAAGAGACCCAGTACTTC
TRBD2 | - | TRBJ2-3 | TRBV11-2 | CASSLESRIGLAGARDTQYF | TGTGCCAGCAGCTTAGAGTCCAGGATCGGCCTAGCGGGAGCTCGGGATACGCAGTATTTT
TRBD1 | - | TRBJ2-5 | TRBV4-1 | CASSQGDREETQYF | TGCGCCAGCAGCCAGGGGGACAGGGAAGAGACCCAGTACTTC
- | - | TRBJ1-1 | TRBV3-1/TRBV3-2 | CASSQGRGATEAFF | TGTGCCAGCAGCCAAGGGCGGGGGGCGACTGAAGCTTTCTTT
- | - | TRBJ1-2 | TRBV5-4 | CASSLSRGGGDTF | TGTGCCAGCAGCTTGTCTAGGGGTGGTGGTGACACCTTC
TRBD1 | - | TRBJ2-4 | TRBV6-2/TRBV6-3 | CASSYSGTVAKNIQYF | TGTGCCAGCAGTTACTCGGGGACAGTAGCCAAAAACATTCAGTACTTC
- | - | TRBJ1-1 | TRBV7-2 | CASSFQWEGDTEAFF | TGTGCCAGCAGCTTCCAATGGGAGGGGGACACTGAAGCTTTCTTT
- | - | TRBJ2-2 | TRBV11-2 | CASSRRGPNTGELFF | TGTGCCAGCAGCAGACGGGGGCCGAACACCGGGGAGCTGTTTTTT
TRBD2 | - | TRBJ2-3 | TRBV24-1 | CATSDLAGRGSTDTQYF | TGTGCCACCAGTGATTTGGCCGGGAGGGGGAGCACAGATACGCAGTATTTT
- | - | TRBJ1-6 | TRBV30 | CAWSTDTNNSPLHF | TGTGCCTGGAGTACGGACACAAATAATTCACCCCTCCACTTT
- | once | TRBJ1-1 | TRBV11-2 | CASSLELEAFF | TGTGCCAGCAGCTTAGAGCTAGAAGCTTTCTTT
TRBD1 | once | TRBJ2-2 | TRBV5-5 | CASSKPGTGSTGELFF | TGTGCCAGCAGTAAACCCGGGACAGGGAGCACCGGGGAGCTGTTTTTT
TRBD1 | - | TRBJ2-5 | TRBV2 | CASSKDRGLQETQYF | TGTGCCAGCAGCAAAGACAGGGGGCTCCAAGAGACCCAGTACTTC
TRBD2 | - | TRBJ2-7 | TRBV10-3 | CATRGLADSYEQYF | TGTGCCACACGGGGACTAGCGGACTCCTACGAGCAGTACTTC
TRBD2 | - | TRBJ2-1 | TRBV29-1 | CSVVPSGGVMRNEQFF | TGCAGCGTTGTACCTAGCGGGGGGGTTATGCGCAATGAGCAGTTCTTC
- | - | TRBJ1-4 | TRBV4-1 | CASSQVGGANEKLFF | TGCGCCAGCAGCCAGGTTGGGGGGGCCAATGAAAAACTGTTTTTT
TRBD1 | - | TRBJ2-1 | TRBV19 | CASSPQQGNHEQFF | TGTGCCAGTAGTCCTCAACAGGGGAACCATGAGCAGTTCTTC
- | - | TRBJ1-4 | TRBV20-1 | CSAREYRQLFF | TGCAGTGCTAGAGAATACCGTCAGTTGTTTTTT
- | - | TRBJ2-7 | TRBV6-2/TRBV6-3 | CASSYGRGLGEQYF | TGTGCCAGCAGTTACGGTAGGGGCTTGGGGGAGCAGTACTTC
TRBD1 | - | TRBJ2-6 | TRBV7-2 | CASSLGQRANVLTF | TGTGCCAGCAGCTTGGGACAGAGGGCCAACGTCCTGACTTTC
- | - | TRBJ2-4 | TRBV5-6 | CASSRDTPKNIQYF | TGTGCCAGCAGCCGGGACACACCCAAAAACATTCAGTACTTC
TRBD2 | - | TRBJ2-3 | TRBV11-1 | CASSLTSKGADTQYF | TGTGCCAGCAGCTTGACTAGCAAGGGCGCAGATACGCAGTATTTT
- | - | TRBJ1-2 | TRBV4-1 | CASSHLGQDYGYTF | TGCGCCAGCAGCCACCTAGGACAAGACTATGGCTACACCTTC
- | - | TRBJ1-4 | TRBV7-2 | CASSLRQGSEKLFF | TGTGCCAGCAGCTTAAGGCAGGGAAGTGAAAAACTGTTTTTT
- | once | TRBJ2-1 | TRBV11-2 | CASSFEAYEQFF | TGTGCCAGCAGCTTCGAGGCGTATGAGCAGTTCTTC
- | medium-sized | TRBJ2-2 | TRBV6-4 | CASSGTNTGELFF | TGTGCCAGCAGTGGGACAAACACCGGGGAGCTGTTTTTT
- | - | TRBJ2-3 | TRBV18 | CASSGGDTQYF | TGTGCCAGCTCAGGTGGAGATACGCAGTATTTT
TRBD1 | once | TRBJ2-1 | TRBV19 | CASRFTGGRYNEQFF | TGTGCCAGCCGGTTCACAGGGGGCAGGTACAATGAGCAGTTCTTC
TRBD2 | - | TRBJ2-2 | TRBV2 | CASRKGTSGRGNTGELFF | TGTGCCAGCAGGAAAGGGACTAGCGGGAGGGGGAACACCGGGGAGCTGTTTTTT
- | - | TRBJ2-4 | TRBV5-6 | CASSSQGGWSAKNIQYF | TGTGCCAGCAGCAGTCAGGGGGGGTGGTCGGCCAAAAACATTCAGTACTTC
- | - | TRBJ2-3 | TRBV7-9 | CASSPSITDTQYF | TGTGCCAGCAGCCCTTCGATCACAGATACGCAGTATTTT